The 9 T cell receptor beta chains presented below share a single source sample, sequenced in a study of cytomegalovirus exposure and HLA in healthy donors. PCR used 60 Vbeta primers and 13 Jbeta primers. Libraries were prepared by immunoSEQ multiplex PCR; TCRdb keeps only in-frame clonotypes and omits some of them. The table lists approximately 59,000 clones, 68% of them singletons, with roughly 17% in the top ten. The source material was PBMCs. The receptors here all came from a man in his forties in good health and CMV-seropositive.

This chain connects TRBV11-1 to TRBJ2-5; TRBD1 agrees at 12 bases. V shed 5 bases, J shed 4 bases, and the junction held 8 bases outside the gene matches. This CDR3 comprises 16 residues. Germline V gives CDR1 SGHAT, CDR2 FQDESV (reference sequence). The CDR3 coding sequence is TGTGCCAGCAGCAGCTACGGGACAGGGGGCAGAGAGACCCAGTACTTC. It specifies CASSSYGTGGRETQYF.

This clone was found many times. The J gene is TRBJ2-2, the V gene TRBV5-4; 8 bases map to TRBD2. Germline V lookup: CDR1 SGHNT, CDR2 YYREEE (reference sequence). Trimming removed 4 bases from V and 4 bases from J; junction bases left unmatched: 18. This CDR3 comprises 19 residues. CDR3 in amino acids: CASSPKTGTRGPSTGELFF. DNA of the CDR3: TGTGCCAGCAGCCCGAAGACCGGGACTAGAGGGCCCAGCACCGGGGAGCTGTTTTTT.

This chain uses TRBV6-4 with TRBJ2-1; a possible D gene is TRBD2 (5 bases). The ends were cut back, 0 bases at V and 2 bases at J, with 8 bases in the middle. Per the germline V gene, CDR1 is MRHNA and CDR2 is SNTAGT. The CDR3 extends over 15 amino acids. CDR3 bases: TGTGCCAGCAGTGACTCGCGGGCCCCCTACAATGAGCAGTTCTTC. This translates into CASSDSRAPYNEQFF.

CDR3 sequence: CASSGGHPSYEQYF. DNA for the CDR3: TGTGCCAGCAGTGGGGGACACCCCTCCTACGAGCAGTACTTC. V usage is TRBV6-5 and J usage is TRBJ2-7; TRBD1 is a possible D gene (6 bases). CDR3 size: 14 residues. The V gene's germline CDR1 is MNHEY and CDR2 SVGAGI. V shed 5 bases and J shed 0 bases, with 11 bases lying between them.

V usage is TRBV11-3 and J usage is TRBJ2-5, with TRBD2 matching 7 bases. There are 16 residues in the CDR3. Trimming removed 1 base from V and 5 bases from J; junction bases left unmatched: 10. Germline CDR1 reads SGHNT; CDR2 reads YENEEA. The CDR3 spells CASSLVWSRGMETQYF. The DNA for the CDR3 is TGTGCCAGCAGCTTAGTTTGGTCGCGGGGGATGGAGACCCAGTACTTC.

The rearrangement joins TRBV7-9 to TRBJ2-1; 10 nucleotides line up with TRBD2. V gave up 0 bases and J gave up 8 bases; unmatched junction bases: 4. CDR1 SEHNR and CDR2 FQNEAQ come from the germline V gene (reference sequence). The length of the CDR3 is 15 residues. The CDR3 nucleotides are TGTGCCAGCAGCTTAGCACTAGCGGGATTAGATGAGCAGTTCTTC. Protein: CASSLALAGLDEQFF.

This clone was recorded a few times. The chain has TRBV5-1 and TRBJ2-5, with TRBD1 identical over 7 bases. Germline V gene data show CDR1 as SGHRS and CDR2 as YFSETQ. Germline trimming cut 3 bases from V and 5 bases from J; bases unmatched to any gene: 4. This CDR3 spans 13 amino acids. The CDR3 coding sequence is TGCGCCAGCAGCTACGGGACAGCTGAGACCCAGTACTTC. It yields the protein CASSYGTAETQYF.

This CDR3 reads CAWSSRDRGIYEQYF. The CDR3 nucleotides are TGTGCCTGGAGTTCCCGGGACAGGGGGATCTACGAGCAGTACTTC. V usage is TRBV30 and J usage is TRBJ2-7, with 11 bases identical to TRBD1. The CDR3 length is 15 residues. Germline V gene data show CDR1 as GTSNPN and CDR2 as SVGIG (reference sequence). V trimming: 2 bases; J trimming: 3 bases; junction bases outside the gene matches: 6.

The chain is built from TRBV28 and TRBJ2-2; D is unclear. The germline gives CDR1 MDHEN, CDR2 SYDVKM. Trimming shortened V by 3 bases and J by 3 bases, and 5 bases separated the two germline ends. CDR3 length: 13 amino acids. The DNA for the CDR3 is TGTGCCAGCAGTTTCCCTTACACCGGGGAGCTGTTTTTT. Its translation is CASSFPYTGELFF.